The clone carrying this TCR beta chain has a handful of counts. Its specificity is not known. CDR3 length: 15 amino acids. Germline CDR1 and CDR2: SGHRS and YFSETQ. The ends were cut back, 5 bases at V and 2 bases at J, with 14 bases in the middle. This sample stems from a study of T-cell memory formation after mild COVID-19. Researchers used 5'RACE with constant-segment primers to make TCR alpha and TCR beta cDNA libraries that carry sample barcodes and UMIs. TCRdb ran MiXCR on the 5' RACE reads and lists one entry per CDR3 protein. The sample carries 300,000 to 400,000 distinct CDR3 sequences, roughly 21% recorded once. The study, taken as a whole, reports: CD8+ contracting clones occupied EMRA, while CD4+ ones occupied mainly CM and EM. Clones contracting day 15 to 85 were balanced CD4/CD8; later expanders leaned CD4+. Researchers found some responding clones in pre-infection memory, a sign that cross-reactive memory joined.

The TCR sequence derives from an adult woman who had mild COVID-19 (a few samples of this study predate the infection). Cell type and time point are not known. The sequencing input was PBMCs or a T cell subset sorted from them (not recorded which). The rearrangement links TRBV5-1 to TRBJ2-1; D is possibly TRBD2 (7 bases). For the CDR3, the DNA is TGCGCCAGCAGGGGGGGGCGGTCCGCCTACAATGAGCAGTTCTTC. Protein: CASRGGRSAYNEQFF.